Presented here are 6 T cell receptor beta chains from one specimen sequenced in a study of blood T cell repertoires in COVID-19. The data were produced by immunoSEQ multiplex PCR, yet TCRdb's version contains in-frame clones alone and is incomplete. Altogether 200,000 to 250,000 clones are present, approximately 85% being singletons, with the ten largest covering around 9.8%. Sequencing was performed on PBMCs or T cells enriched from blood (not recorded which). These receptors came from a woman in her forties or fifties with acute COVID-19.

To note about this clone: The sample holds other DNA sequences that translate to the same CDR3. The chain links TRBV5-1 to TRBJ1-1; 7 bases fit TRBD1. Germline V lookup: CDR1 SGHRS, CDR2 YFSETQ. This CDR3 has 14 amino acids. Trimming at V came to 2 bases and at J to 4 bases, leaving 5 bases not matched to a gene. The DNA of the CDR3 is TGCGCCAGCAGCTTAGTACAGGGGACCACTGAAGCTTTCTTT. This codes for CASSLVQGTTEAFF.

The V and J genes are TRBV7-9 and TRBJ1-2; 8 positions agree with TRBD1. Trimming cost V 5 bases and J 7 bases; bases outside gene matches: 24. The length of the CDR3 is 19 residues. The germline CDR1 and CDR2 sequences are SEHNR and FQNEAQ (reference sequence). CDR3 in amino acids: CASSLRDRPAYKPLGGYTF. The CDR3 DNA sequence: TGTGCCAGCAGCCTCCGGGACAGGCCGGCCTACAAACCCCTCGGTGGCTACACCTTC.

The V call is TRBV5-8, the J call TRBJ1-1; perhaps TRBD1 as D (5 bases). This CDR3 is 17 amino acids long. The V gene's germline CDR1 is SGHTS and CDR2 YDEGEE. Trimming removed 5 bases at V and 5 bases at J, with 25 bases between. The CDR3 protein is CASSRGGYRRGKTEAFF. The DNA for the CDR3 is TGTGCCAGCAGTCGGGGCGGGTACCGGAGGGGTAAAACTGAAGCTTTCTTT.

This sequence joins TRBV7-9 and TRBJ2-7; a weak D match, TRBD1 (5 bases). Trimming removed 1 base at V and 3 bases at J, with 25 bases between. Germline V gene sequence: CDR1 SEHNR, CDR2 FQNEAQ (reference sequence). This CDR3 is 19 amino acids long. This CDR3 reads CASSLVGQGGSGRLYEQYF. DNA of the CDR3: TGTGCCAGCAGCTTAGTGGGGCAGGGTGGTTCCGGACGACTCTACGAGCAGTACTTC.

The chain carries TRBV4-3 and TRBJ2-3, with D tentatively TRBD2 (6 bases). V gave up 0 bases and J gave up 3 bases, with 10 bases separating them. This CDR3 has 15 residues. Germline-derived CDR1 and CDR2 are LGHNA and YSLEER. The CDR3 DNA reads TGCGCCAGCAGCCAAGATTCTGGGGGGACAGATACGCAGTATTTT. It codes for CASSQDSGGTDTQYF.

The chain carries TRBV30 and TRBJ2-3, with D possibly TRBD2 on 7 matching bases. The germline gives CDR1 GTSNPN, CDR2 SVGIG (reference sequence). The length of the CDR3 is 15 residues. V lost 0 bases and J lost 4, with 14 bases in between. The CDR3 spells CAWSVGTGGPDTQYF. The DNA for the CDR3 is TGTGCCTGGAGTGTAGGGACGGGGGGCCCAGATACGCAGTATTTT.